This T cell receptor beta chain was recovered during a study of human T cells and chemical hapten exposure. Turning to the study itself: Mostly female, the patients presented with alopecia areata, totalis or universalis.

Between the trimmed V and J ends, which lost 4 bases and 1 base, there was a span of 13 bases. CDR1 is SGDLS and CDR2 is YYNGEE in the germline V gene. This CDR3 comprises 15 residues. As for time point: pre-sensitization, week 0. The treatment here: therapeutic diphenylcyclopropenone sensitization with weekly scalp DPC. The donor pool consisted of alopecia patients aged 18 to 70 years, considered suitable for DPC. Unfractionated whole blood yielded the extracted total RNA. This clonotype was seen a handful of times. Original data processing: Sample TCR counts, which ranged from roughly 23,224 to 750,000, had a median of about 100,000. TCRdb re-called the RACE reads through MiXCR, storing one row per CDR3 protein. In this record, the V and J calls reflect TCRdb's handling and not the investigators' own analysis. Of around 120,000 distinct CDR3 sequences listed, approximately 15% are singletons.

The V gene is TRBV9, the J gene TRBJ2-3, with D tentatively TRBD2 (5 bases). This clonotype was sampled from a young woman with alopecia areata. Some clones in this sample may be carry-over from other donors' samples. The source material was whole blood, sampled in connection with sensitization to the hapten diphenylcyclopropenone (DPC). This CDR3 reads CASSFRGLGTDTQYF. The CDR3 DNA is TGTGCCAGCAGCTTTCGCGGACTTGGCACAGATACGCAGTATTTT.